The sequence of this TCR delta chain was determined in a study of gammadelta T cells in human blood. In its sample, this clone ranks as large. J gave up 2 bases and V 4 bases, and 3 bases lay outside the gene matches. CDR3 length: 14 amino acids. The germline gives CDR1 GEAIGNYY, CDR2 EKD. TCRdb called clones from the RT-PCR reads again using CATT. The sample holds approximately 610 delta-chain clones, 10% to 11% seen once. This sequence originates from a human donor. Sequencing was performed on Vgamma9Vdelta2 gamma-delta T cells from adult blood. The chain employs TRDV2 and TRDJ1; TRDD3 matches at 10 bases. CDR3 amino acids: CACDRLGDTDKLIF. CDR3 DNA sequence: TGTGCCTGTGATCGACTGGGGGATACCGATAAACTCATCTTT.